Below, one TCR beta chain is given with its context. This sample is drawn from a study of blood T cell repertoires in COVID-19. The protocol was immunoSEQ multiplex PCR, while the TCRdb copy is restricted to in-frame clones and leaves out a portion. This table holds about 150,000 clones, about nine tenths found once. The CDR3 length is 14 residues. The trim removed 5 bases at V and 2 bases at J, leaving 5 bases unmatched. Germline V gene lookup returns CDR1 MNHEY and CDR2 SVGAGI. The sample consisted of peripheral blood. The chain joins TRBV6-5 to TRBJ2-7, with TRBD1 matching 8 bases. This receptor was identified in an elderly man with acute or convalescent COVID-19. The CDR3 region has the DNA TGTGCCAGCAGTCCCCCGACAGGGGCCTACGAGCAGTACTTC. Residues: CASSPPTGAYEQYF.